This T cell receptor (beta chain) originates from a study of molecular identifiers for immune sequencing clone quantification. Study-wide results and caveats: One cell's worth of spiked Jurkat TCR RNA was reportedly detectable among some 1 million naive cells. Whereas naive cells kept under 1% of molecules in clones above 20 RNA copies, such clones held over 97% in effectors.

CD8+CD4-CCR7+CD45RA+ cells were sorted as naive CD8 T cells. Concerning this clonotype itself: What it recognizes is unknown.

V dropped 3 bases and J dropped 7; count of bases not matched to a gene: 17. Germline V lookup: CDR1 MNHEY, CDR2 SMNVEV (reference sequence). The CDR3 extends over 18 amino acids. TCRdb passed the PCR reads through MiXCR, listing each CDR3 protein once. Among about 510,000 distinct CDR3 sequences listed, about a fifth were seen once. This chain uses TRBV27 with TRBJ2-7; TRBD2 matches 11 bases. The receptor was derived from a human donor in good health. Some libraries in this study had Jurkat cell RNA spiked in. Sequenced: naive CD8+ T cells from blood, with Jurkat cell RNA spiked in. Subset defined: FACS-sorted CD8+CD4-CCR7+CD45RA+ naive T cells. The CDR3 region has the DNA TGTGCCAGCAGTTTTACGACTAGCGGGACCCCCCCAGTTTGGGAGCAGTACTTC. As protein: CASSFTTSGTPPVWEQYF.